The 27 T cell receptor beta chains below come from one sample, sequenced in a study of beta chain features in type 1 diabetes. Findings of the study overall: TCRB CDR3s were moderately but significantly shorter in Type 1 diabetes patients in all four CD4+ subsets.

No cognate antigen is known for these TCRs. Sequenced material consisted of expressed TCRB transcripts (all of the isolated RNA was reverse transcribed). The data were produced by immunoSEQ multiplex PCR, yet TCRdb's version contains in-frame clones alone and is incomplete. Here the sample spans around 250,000 clones, about 15% being singletons. The specimen sequenced was naive CD4+ T cells from blood. These TCRs come from a man between 25 and 39 years old with type 1 diabetes.

The CDR3 spells CAWTGGQRNTQYF. The DNA of the CDR3 is TGTGCCTGGACAGGGGGACAACGGAATACGCAGTATTTT. The chain carries TRBV30 and TRBJ2-3; the match to TRBD1 covers 7 bases. The CDR3 contains 13 residues. V was pared by 4 bases and J by 7 bases, with 8 bases of the junction left unmatched. Germline CDR1 GTSNPN, CDR2 SVGIG (reference sequence). The whole variable domain, filled in from reference TRBV30 and TRBJ2-3, reads SQTIHQWPATLVQPVGSPLSLECTVEGTSNPNLYWYRQAAGRGLQLLFYSVGIGQISSEVPQNLSASRPQDRQFILSSKKLLLSDSGFYLCAWTGGQRNTQYFGPGTRLTVL.

This clone was picked up a small number of times. The chain links TRBV7-9 to TRBJ1-4; D unresolved. The germline gives CDR1 SEHNR, CDR2 FQNEAQ (reference sequence). The CDR3 spans 15 residues. Trimming stripped 3 bases from V and 7 bases from J, with 15 bases between. CDR3 sequence: CASSFAGEGVEKLFF. CDR3 sequence (DNA): TGTGCCAGCAGCTTCGCCGGGGAGGGAGTTGAAAAACTGTTTTTT.

This chain uses TRBV30 with TRBJ2-1; D not certain. The CDR3 consists of 14 residues. From germline, CDR1 is GTSNPN and CDR2 SVGIG (reference sequence). V was pared by 0 bases and J by 7 bases, with 13 bases between. The CDR3 spells CAWSVLTAWNEQFF. The CDR3 region has the DNA TGTGCCTGGAGTGTACTGACTGCCTGGAATGAGCAGTTCTTC.

The chain links TRBV12-5 to TRBJ2-7; TRBD1 is a possible D gene (7 bases). The CDR3 is 15 amino acids. Deletions cut 3 bases from V and 2 bases from J, with 14 bases between. Germline V gene sequence: CDR1 LGHNT, CDR2 FRNRAP. The CDR3 reads CASGFGGQPAYEQYF. CDR3 sequence (DNA): TGTGCTAGTGGTTTCGGGGGACAGCCGGCCTACGAGCAGTACTTC.

This chain links TRBV14 with TRBJ2-7, with TRBD2 matching over 14 bases. The trim removed 1 base at V and 10 bases at J, leaving 6 bases unmatched. Per germline, CDR1 SGHDN and CDR2 FVKESK. The CDR3 consists of 15 residues. The CDR3: CASSQGLAGGPYQYF. The CDR3 nucleotides read TGTGCCAGCAGCCAAGGACTAGCGGGGGGGCCGTACCAGTACTTC.

This clone turned up a few times. J is TRBJ1-1 and V is TRBV5-1; D is perhaps TRBD1 (6 bases). The CDR3 has 16 residues. Looked up from germline, CDR1 is SGHRS and CDR2 is YFSETQ. Trimming cost V 0 bases and J 2 bases, with 14 bases left between them. CDR3 sequence reads: CASSLVNRAINTEAFF. CDR3 in DNA: TGCGCCAGCAGCTTGGTAAACAGGGCTATAAACACTGAAGCTTTCTTT.

This clone was seen a few times. This chain connects TRBV29-1 to TRBJ1-2, with 10 bases matching TRBD1. This CDR3 is built from 13 residues. V gave up 4 bases and J gave up 8 bases; unmatched junction bases: 7. Per germline, CDR1 SQVTM and CDR2 ANQGSEA. In DNA form, the CDR3 reads TGCAGCGTTGGTAGGGGACAGGGGTCGGGCTACACCTTC. It specifies CSVGRGQGSGYTF. Variable domain in full (rest from reference TRBV29-1 and TRBJ1-2): SAVISQKPSRDICQRGTSLTIQCQVDSQVTMMFWYRQQPGQSLTLIATANQGSEATYESGFVIDKFPISRPNLTFSTLTVSNMSPEDSSIYLCSVGRGQGSGYTFGSGTRLTVV.

The sample holds a few counts of this clone. In DNA form, the CDR3 reads TGCAGCGTTGAAGCTGCCGGGGAGCTGTTTTTT. This codes for CSVEAAGELFF. The chain is built from TRBV29-1 and TRBJ2-2; D is uncertain. CDR1 and CDR2 (germline): SQVTM, ANQGSEA. This CDR3 has 11 amino acids. Trimming shortened V by 1 base and J by 6 bases, and 3 bases separated the two germline ends.

In this sample, this clone turned up a few times. The chain is built from TRBV28 and TRBJ2-7, with a tentative D call TRBD2 (6 bases). The germline V gene has CDR1 MDHEN and CDR2 SYDVKM. Deletions cut 6 bases from V and 0 bases from J, with 18 bases between. The CDR3 extends over 16 amino acids. The DNA of the CDR3 is TGTGCCAGCAGGGACCCTCGGGCGGGGAGCTCCTACGAGCAGTACTTC. It is translated as CASRDPRAGSSYEQYF.

The chain links TRBV29-1 to TRBJ2-3; TRBD1 is a possible D gene (5 bases). The CDR3 is 15 amino acids. Germline-derived CDR1 and CDR2 are SQVTM and ANQGSEA. V lost 1 base, J lost 4 bases, and 15 bases lay in between. As DNA, the CDR3 is TGCAGCGTTGAAGCGACAGCCAAGTCCGCAGATACGCAGTATTTT. It is translated as CSVEATAKSADTQYF.

The CDR3 nucleotides read TGTGCCAGCAACGAGGCAGGGGGATTCACTGAAGCTTTCTTT. Translating it yields CASNEAGGFTEAFF. V is TRBV4-2 and J is TRBJ1-1; 7 bases are a match to TRBD1. V was clipped by 7 bases and J by 4 bases; unmatched bases: 9. Germline lookup yields CDR1 LGHNA and CDR2 YNFKEQ. CDR3 length: 14 amino acids.

V is TRBV7-2 and J is TRBJ2-5; 11 bases are shared with TRBD2. This CDR3 is built from 17 residues. The trim removed 1 base at V and 5 bases at J, leaving 9 bases unmatched. Germline V gene sequence: CDR1 SGHTA, CDR2 FQGNSA. The CDR3 sequence is CASSLVVVAGGRETQYF. The CDR3 region has the DNA TGTGCCAGCAGCTTAGTGGTGGTAGCGGGAGGGCGGGAGACCCAGTACTTC.

The chain combines TRBV19 with TRBJ1-2; D gene ambiguous. V lost 5 bases and J lost 8, with 9 bases in between. The CDR3 covers 11 residues. The germline CDR1 and CDR2 sequences are LNHDA and SQIVND (reference sequence). The CDR3 spells CASSRGWGYTF. As DNA, the CDR3 is TGTGCCAGTAGTCGAGGGTGGGGCTACACCTTC.

This clone has a handful of counts. The rearrangement uses TRBV6-1 and TRBJ2-7, with D maybe TRBD1 (6 bases). Trimming cost V 5 bases and J 7 bases, with 9 bases left between them. The CDR3 length is 11 residues. In germline, CDR1 is MNHNS, CDR2 SASEGT. CDR3 in amino acids: CASSLQGEQYF. In nucleotides, the CDR3 is TGTGCCAGCAGTTTGCAGGGGGAGCAGTACTTC.

The rearrangement links TRBV27 to TRBJ1-2; D is ambiguous. This CDR3 region has 12 residues. Germline assignment: CDR1 MNHEY and CDR2 SMNVEV (reference sequence). Trimming took 5 bases from V and 8 from J, leaving 12 bases between them. The CDR3 loop is CASSTRPGGYTF. CDR3 bases: TGTGCCAGCAGTACCCGTCCGGGGGGCTACACCTTC.

This clone occurred a few times. The rearrangement links TRBV30 to TRBJ1-1; no reliable D call. The CDR3 has 15 amino acids. The germline V and J ends were trimmed by 0 bases and 4 bases, with 15 bases remaining between them. Germline CDR1 is GTSNPN and CDR2 is SVGIG (reference sequence). CDR3: CAWSVSTTKVTEAFF. The CDR3 region has the DNA TGTGCCTGGAGTGTATCCACTACAAAGGTCACTGAAGCTTTCTTT.

The rearrangement joins TRBV6-4 to TRBJ2-3; TRBD2 agrees at 7 bases. V lost 2 bases, J lost 6 bases, and 2 bases stayed unmatched. Germline-derived CDR1 and CDR2 are MRHNA and SNTAGT. CDR3 size: 13 residues. For the CDR3, the DNA is TGTGCCAGCAGTGACGGGGGGGTGGATACGCAGTATTTT. Amino acids: CASSDGGVDTQYF.

The gene calls are TRBV11-2 and TRBJ2-2; 9 bases fit TRBD2. CDR1 and CDR2 (germline): SGHAT, FQNNGV. The V segment lost 3 bases and the J segment 2 bases; nucleotides outside the gene matches: 4. CDR3 length: 16 residues. The CDR3 spells CASSFSGSFNTGELFF. The CDR3 DNA reads TGTGCCAGCAGCTTTAGCGGGAGCTTCAACACCGGGGAGCTGTTTTTT.

Worth noting for this clone: A read error may produce the germline difference seen at one junction end. The chain is built from TRBV7-7 and TRBJ2-5; 8 positions agree with TRBD1. Looked up from germline, CDR1 is SSHAT and CDR2 is FNYEAQ (reference sequence). This CDR3 spans 15 amino acids. CDR3 residues: CASSPGGTGVETQYF. The DNA for the CDR3 is TGTGCTAGCAGCCCTGGGGGGACAGGCGTGGAGACCCAGTACTTC.

The chain is built from TRBV6-6 and TRBJ2-4; 9 bases map to TRBD2. V lost 0 bases to trimming and J lost 6 bases; unmatched junction nucleotides: 3. This CDR3 is built from 15 residues. Germline V gene lookup returns CDR1 MNHNY and CDR2 SVGAGI (reference sequence). Here the CDR3 DNA reads TGTGCCAGCAGTTACTCGGCGGGAGGGGGAAACATTCAGTACTTC. It specifies CASSYSAGGGNIQYF.

The chain recombines TRBV5-1 with TRBJ2-7; D might be TRBD2 (5 bases). CDR3 size: 15 residues. CDR1 SGHRS and CDR2 YFSETQ come from the germline V gene. Trimming removed 3 bases from V and 1 base from J, with 14 bases in between. As DNA, the CDR3 is TGCGCCAGCAGCTGGAGTTCGGGGTCGTCCTACGAGCAGTACTTC. It yields the protein CASSWSSGSSYEQYF.

In its sample, this clone was seen a few times. The chain is built from TRBV15 and TRBJ1-3; no clear D gene. The CDR3 runs to 16 residues. V lost 0 bases and J 0 bases, leaving 9 bases between the germline ends. In germline, CDR1 is LNHNV, CDR2 YYDKDF (reference sequence). The CDR3 sequence: CATSRDAGSSGNTIYF. The DNA for the CDR3 is TGTGCCACCAGCAGAGATGCAGGTTCCTCTGGAAACACCATATATTTT.

The rearrangement links TRBV7-2 to TRBJ1-1; D is possibly TRBD1 (6 bases). Germline values: CDR1 SGHTA, CDR2 FQGNSA. CDR3 length equals 15 residues. V lost 5 bases to trimming and J lost 0 bases, with 13 bases between them. This CDR3 is CASSIGTFMNTEAFF. As DNA, the CDR3 is TGTGCCAGCAGCATCGGGACATTTATGAACACTGAAGCTTTCTTT. Complete variable domain (other parts from reference TRBV7-2 and TRBJ1-1): GAGVSQSPSNKVTEKGKDVELRCDPISGHTALYWYRQSLGQGLEFLIYFQGNSAPDKSGLPSDRFSAERTGGSVSTLTIQRTQQEDSAVYLCASSIGTFMNTEAFFGQGTRLTVV.

The chain carries TRBV15 and TRBJ1-1; TRBD1 matches 11 bases. The CDR3 extends over 13 amino acids. The V gene end was trimmed by 3 bases and the J gene end by 11 bases; junction bases not matched to a gene: 5. The germline gives CDR1 LNHNV, CDR2 YYDKDF (reference sequence). The CDR3 protein is CATSRRGQGEAFF. DNA for the CDR3: TGTGCCACCAGCAGGAGGGGACAGGGGGAGGCTTTCTTT.

V and J are TRBV2 and TRBJ2-7; TRBD2 matches 10 bases. Germline-derived CDR1 and CDR2 are SNHLY and FYNNEI. Trimming took 6 bases from V and 1 from J; bases not matched to a gene: 3. The CDR3 loop spans 14 amino acids. The CDR3 loop reads CASRPTSGSYEQYF. The CDR3 bases are TGTGCCAGCAGACCGACTAGCGGGTCCTACGAGCAGTACTTC.

This clone has more than one count but fewer than ten. The rearrangement uses TRBV4-2 and TRBJ2-3, with 11 bases identical to TRBD2. The V gene end was trimmed by 3 bases and the J gene end by 0 bases; junction bases not matched to a gene: 8. Germline-derived CDR1 and CDR2 are LGHNA and YNFKEQ. This CDR3 is built from 18 residues. CDR3 sequence (DNA): TGTGCCAGCAGCCAGGCCCGGACTAGCGGGCAAAGCACAGATACGCAGTATTTT. As protein: CASSQARTSGQSTDTQYF.

This clone was picked up a small number of times. V gene TRBV5-1 combines with J gene TRBJ1-2, with D hard to call. This CDR3 has 14 residues. The ends were cut back, 2 bases at V and 6 bases at J, with 14 bases in the middle. Germline values: CDR1 SGHRS, CDR2 YFSETQ. CDR3 sequence: CASSLRPEADGYTF. As DNA, the CDR3 is TGCGCCAGCAGCTTACGGCCTGAGGCCGATGGCTACACCTTC.